This is a list of T cell receptor beta chains from one sample in a study of T cells after yellow fever vaccination. MiXCR was run by TCRdb on the 5' RACE reads, yielding one entry per CDR3 protein. The sample has approximately 610,000 distinct CDR3 sequences; about 17% are singletons. The input for sequencing was PBMCs, taken less than 6 days after the first yellow fever vaccination. These receptors all stem from a man aged 18 to 30 who received the YFV17D yellow fever vaccine. Both conserved end residues are part of each CDR3. D genes are given only for firm matches. Where a row states a size, it is once, few, many or the class of an expanded clone; other rows omit it.

clone_size j_call d_call v_call cdr3_aa cdr3_nt
- TRBJ2-2 - TRBV28 CARSFRTGELFF TGTGCCAGGAGTTTTCGGACCGGGGAGCTGTTTTTT
few TRBJ2-7 TRBD1 TRBV14 CASSQRGRSYEQYF TGTGCCAGCAGCCAAAGGGGGCGATCCTACGAGCAGTACTTC
few TRBJ1-1 - TRBV10-3 CAITRTANTEAFF TGTGCCATCACTAGGACAGCTAACACTGAAGCTTTCTTT
- TRBJ2-1 TRBD2 TRBV20-1 CSAKRGAGGNEQFF TGCAGTGCTAAGCGGGGGGCCGGGGGGAATGAGCAGTTCTTC
few TRBJ1-2 TRBD1 TRBV6-2/TRBV6-3 CASRKTGGSVGYTF TGTGCCAGCAGAAAAACAGGGGGCTCGGTTGGCTACACCTTC
- TRBJ2-1 TRBD2 TRBV6-1 CASTGTSGGVKQFF TGTGCCAGCACCGGGACTAGCGGGGGGGTAAAGCAGTTCTTC
few TRBJ1-1 - TRBV6-1 CASCNTEAFF TGTGCCAGCTGCAACACTGAAGCTTTCTTT
few TRBJ2-5 TRBD1 TRBV3-1 CASSKAGTGAQETQYF TGTGCCAGCAGCAAAGCGGGGACAGGGGCCCAAGAGACCCAGTACTTC
many TRBJ2-3 - TRBV5-6 CASSWRDTQYF TGTGCCAGCAGCTGGAGAGATACGCAGTATTTT
few TRBJ2-5 - TRBV2 CASSKHRDQYF TGTGCCAGCAGCAAACATAGGGACCAGTACTTC